These 7 T cell receptor beta chains came from one sample sequenced in a study of response to subunit inactivated influenza vaccine. MiXCR was run by TCRdb on the RT-PCR reads, yielding one entry per CDR3 protein. The sample yields about half a million distinct CDR3 sequences, around 8% seen once. The specimen was PBMCs from blood, collected less than 30 months after vaccination. The receptor set was obtained from a man aged 50-75 years who received an inactivated influenza vaccine.

In its sample, this clonotype was seen a few times. The germline gene is not matched at one end of the junction; a read error may be the cause. This chain's CDR3 is CASRQAATGNYGYTF. The DNA of the CDR3 is TGCGCCAGCAGACAAGCCGCGACAGGGAACTATGGCTACACCTTC. The chain combines TRBV4-3 with TRBJ1-2, with 7 bases matching TRBD1. The length of the CDR3 is 15 residues. Germline V gene data show CDR1 as LGHNA and CDR2 as YSLEER.

This clonotype was counted ten times or more. V and J are TRBV2 and TRBJ1-5, with no clear D. The CDR3 covers 14 residues. CDR1 and CDR2 (germline): SNHLY, FYNNEI. Trimming shortened V by 2 bases and J by 7 bases, and 12 bases separated the two germline ends. The CDR3 DNA follows: TGTGCCAGCAGTGAAACCAGTAATGCGCAGCCCCAGCATTTT. Translated, it gives CASSETSNAQPQHF.

This clonotype was observed a few times. V is TRBV30 and J is TRBJ1-1, with 8 bases identical to TRBD1. Germline V lookup: CDR1 GTSNPN, CDR2 SVGIG (reference sequence). Trimming took 0 bases from V and 3 from J; bases not matched to a gene: 12. The CDR3 is 17 amino acids. CDR3 loop: CAWSVFRWTGRDTEAFF. The CDR3 DNA sequence: TGTGCCTGGAGTGTATTTCGCTGGACAGGGAGAGACACTGAAGCTTTCTTT.

This clonotype came up a few times. The chain carries TRBV10-3 and TRBJ2-2; the D is unclear. Trimming shortened V by 7 bases and J by 0 bases, and 9 bases separated the two germline ends. The CDR3 contains 14 residues. CDR1 is ENHRY, CDR2 SYGVKD, per germline. The CDR3 DNA follows: TGTGCCATCACAATAGGCTCGAACACCGGGGAGCTGTTTTTT. Its translation is CAITIGSNTGELFF.

This clonotype was recorded once. As the CDR3 is not closed by the conserved phenylalanine or tryptophan, this likely results from a read error. The chain links TRBV2 to TRBJ2-1; 7 bases fit TRBD1. Germline CDR1 reads SNHLY; CDR2 reads FYNNEI. CDR3 length: 12 amino acids. Losses at the gene ends were 6 bases for V and 7 bases for J; bases not matched to a gene: 3. The CDR3 sequence is CASRQGLNEQFS. The CDR3, as DNA: TGTGCCAGCAGACAGGGGTTAAATGAGCAGTTCTCC.

The genes are TRBV18 and TRBJ2-5; tentative D call: TRBD2 (5 bases). Germline CDR1 and CDR2: KGHSH and LQKENI. There are 13 residues in the CDR3. V was clipped by 3 bases and J by 3 bases, with 8 bases between them. In DNA form, the CDR3 reads TGTGCCAGCTCACCGACTAAGGAAGAGACCCAGTACTTC. This codes for CASSPTKEETQYF.

This chain uses TRBV10-2 with TRBJ2-3, with TRBD2 matching over 9 bases. After removal of 4 bases from V and 2 bases from J, the junction contained 13 bases not matched to a gene. The germline CDR1 and CDR2 sequences are WSHSY and SAAADI. This CDR3 is built from 18 residues. The CDR3 region has the DNA TGCGCCAGCAGTGGTTTTGCAGCGGGAGGATCGGTCACAGATACGCAGTATTTT. Translated, it gives CASSGFAAGGSVTDTQYF.